A single sample gave rise to the 30 T cell receptor beta chains below, sequenced in a study of OX40 agonist ivuxolimab in advanced cancers. Measured with immunoSEQ multiplex PCR; TCRdb has only the in-frame clones, and not every one. The sample shows about 58,000 clones, roughly three quarters of them seen only once. The sample in question was CD4+ or CD8+ T cells sorted from blood, obtained in a trial of the OX40 agonist ivuxolimab. The receptors shown here come from an adult with an advanced solid tumor such as melanoma, head and neck, liver or kidney cancer.

This clone has just one count. The genes are TRBV2 and TRBJ2-7, with a tentative D call TRBD2 (6 bases). V was clipped by 5 bases and J by 6 bases, with 20 bases between them. The CDR3 extends over 15 amino acids. The germline gives CDR1 SNHLY, CDR2 FYNNEI. The CDR3 is CASSPYPWTTSEQYF. In DNA form, the CDR3 reads TGTGCCAGCAGTCCGTATCCTTGGACTACCTCCGAGCAGTACTTC.

CDR3 nucleotide sequence: TGCGCCAGCAGCCGGCCGGGGACTGAAGCTTTCTTT. It translates to CASSRPGTEAFF. The chain has TRBV4-1 and TRBJ1-1; D not resolved. The germline gives CDR1 MGHRA, CDR2 YSYEKL. The V end lost 4 bases, the J end lost 5 bases, and 8 bases lay between the germline ends. The CDR3 is 12 amino acids.

This clone came up once. This rearrangement joins TRBV27 to TRBJ2-1; TRBD2 matches at 9 bases. The CDR3 extends over 16 amino acids. The J segment lost 8 bases and the V segment lost 6 bases, leaving 14 bases of the junction unmatched. Germline loops: CDR1 MNHEY, CDR2 SMNVEV (reference sequence). The CDR3 spells CASRQTIAGVIDEQFF. The CDR3 DNA sequence: TGTGCCAGCAGGCAGACCATAGCGGGAGTTATCGATGAGCAGTTCTTC.

This clone was seen a handful of times. The chain combines TRBV4-1 with TRBJ2-5, with 8 positions matching TRBD1. Germline CDR1 MGHRA, CDR2 YSYEKL. The CDR3 length is 16 residues. The V segment lost 2 bases and the J segment 3 bases; nucleotides outside the gene matches: 8. The CDR3 DNA reads as TGCGCCAGCAGCCAACCCCGGGACAGGTCTGAAGAGACCCAGTACTTC. Translating it yields CASSQPRDRSEETQYF.

The rearrangement joins TRBV11-1 to TRBJ2-3, with 10 bases aligning to TRBD1. This CDR3 has 16 residues. V dropped 0 bases and J dropped 5; count of bases not matched to a gene: 5. Germline lookup yields CDR1 SGHAT and CDR2 FQDESV (reference sequence). In DNA, the CDR3 is TGTGCCAGCAGCTTAGCGACAGGGGGCGAGGGAGATACGCAGTATTTT. It codes for CASSLATGGEGDTQYF. Variable domain in full (rest from reference TRBV11-1 and TRBJ2-3): EAEVAQSPRYKITEKSQAVAFWCDPISGHATLYWYRQILGQGPELLVQFQDESVVDDSQLPKDRFSAERLKGVDSTLKIQPAELGDSAMYLCASSLATGGEGDTQYFGPGTRLTVL.

This clone turned up a few times. The chain links TRBV9 to TRBJ1-1; no clear D. Germline V gives CDR1 SGDLS, CDR2 YYNGEE. There are 15 residues in the CDR3. V dropped 0 bases and J dropped 6 bases, with 15 bases sitting between them. CDR3 loop: CASSVEQTPNPEAFF. Here the CDR3 DNA reads TGTGCCAGCAGCGTAGAACAGACACCAAACCCTGAAGCTTTCTTT. Full variable domain (rest looked up from reference TRBV9 and TRBJ1-1): DSGVTQTPKHLITATGQRVTLRCSPRSGDLSVYWYQQSLDQGLQFLIQYYNGEERAKGNILERFSAQQFPDLHSELNLSSLELGDSALYFCASSVEQTPNPEAFFGQGTRLTVV.

This clone has only one observation. The CDR3 DNA is TGTGCCAGTAGGCCAGGGACAGGGAGAGTTCGCGAAAAACTGTTTTTT. Translating it yields CASRPGTGRVREKLFF. The chain uses TRBV19 and TRBJ1-4; TRBD1 aligns across 9 bases. The CDR3 contains 16 residues. The V gene end was trimmed by 6 bases and the J gene end by 8 bases; junction bases not matched to a gene: 13. Germline V lookup: CDR1 LNHDA, CDR2 SQIVND (reference sequence).

The chain joins TRBV6-1 to TRBJ1-1; 7 bases line up with TRBD1. Germline V lookup: CDR1 MNHNS, CDR2 SASEGT. The CDR3 runs 10 residues. The junction had 2 bases not matched to a gene; V was cut back by 6 bases and J by 10 bases. The CDR3 DNA reads as TGTGCCAGCAGAGACAGGGCAGCTTTCTTT. It encodes CASRDRAAFF.

The chain couples TRBV10-1 to TRBJ1-5; D not resolved. CDR3 length equals 13 residues. V lost 3 bases to trimming and J lost 5 bases, with 8 bases between them. The V gene's germline CDR1 is WNHNN and CDR2 SYGVQD (reference sequence). The CDR3 DNA reads TGCGCCAGCAGTGATAGGATTGATCAGCCCCAGCATTTT. Amino acid sequence: CASSDRIDQPQHF.

The rearrangement joins TRBV9 to TRBJ2-3; a weak D match, TRBD1 (6 bases). CDR3 size: 13 residues. The germline V and J ends were trimmed by 2 bases and 3 bases, with 7 bases remaining between them. The germline V gene encodes CDR1 SGDLS and CDR2 YYNGEE. CDR3: CASSVQGTDTQYF. The CDR3, as DNA: TGTGCCAGCAGCGTTCAGGGGACAGATACGCAGTATTTT.

The V call is TRBV28, the J call TRBJ1-5; TRBD1 might be the D (5 bases). CDR1 and CDR2 (germline): MDHEN, SYDVKM. Trimming stripped 5 bases from V and 0 bases from J, with 14 bases between. The CDR3 is made up of 16 amino acids. The CDR3 region is CASSGAREYSNQPQHF. CDR3 DNA: TGTGCCAGCAGTGGGGCCAGAGAATATAGCAATCAGCCCCAGCATTTT.

The chain couples TRBV6-1 to TRBJ2-2; no definite D call. The V gene's germline CDR1 is MNHNS and CDR2 SASEGT. Trimming left V 2 bases short and J 6 bases short, with 7 bases between. The CDR3 covers 13 residues. CDR3 region: CASSELLSGELFF. The CDR3 nucleotides read TGTGCCAGCAGTGAATTGCTATCCGGGGAGCTGTTTTTT.

This chain connects TRBV7-9 to TRBJ2-7, with D perhaps assigned TRBD1 or TRBD2 (5 bases each). The CDR3 sequence is 14 residues long. V was shortened by 8 bases and J by 0 bases, with 14 bases between the two germline ends. CDR1 and CDR2 (germline): SEHNR, FQNEAQ (reference sequence). CDR3 loop: CASGRDLHSYEQYF. In nucleotides, the CDR3 is TGTGCCAGCGGAAGGGACCTCCACTCCTACGAGCAGTACTTC. Supplemented by reference TRBV7-9 and TRBJ2-7, the full variable domain reads DTGVSQNPRHKITKRGQNVTFRCDPISEHNRLYWYRQTLGQGPEFLTYFQNEAQLEKSRLLSDRFSAERPKGSFSTLEIQRTEQGDSAMYLCASGRDLHSYEQYFGPGTRLTVT.

This chain links TRBV5-6 with TRBJ2-7; D not resolved. The CDR3 is 14 amino acids. V shed 1 base and J shed 4 bases, with 12 bases lying between them. CDR1 is SGHDT, CDR2 YYEEEE, per germline. CDR3 sequence reads: CASSLLEQTYEQYF. The CDR3 DNA reads TGTGCCAGCAGCTTGTTAGAGCAAACTTACGAGCAGTACTTC. The variable domain in full, completed from reference TRBV5-6 and TRBJ2-7, reads DAGVTQSPTHLIKTRGQQVTLRCSPKSGHDTVSWYQQALGQGPQFIFQYYEEEERQRGNFPDRFSGHQFPNYSSELNVNALLLGDSALYLCASSLLEQTYEQYFGPGTRLTVT.

V and J are TRBV7-8 and TRBJ2-1; 11 bases agree with TRBD2. Per the germline V gene, CDR1 is SGHVS and CDR2 is FQNEAQ. Trimming took 4 bases from V and 2 from J; bases not matched to a gene: 4. This CDR3 spans 16 amino acids. CDR3 in DNA: TGTGCCAGCAGCTCCCAGGGACTAGCGGCCTACAATGAGCAGTTCTTC. Protein sequence: CASSSQGLAAYNEQFF.

The V call is TRBV7-9, the J call TRBJ2-5; D is possibly TRBD2 (6 bases). V shed 6 bases and J shed 5 bases, with 13 bases lying between them. CDR3 length: 13 residues. Germline CDR1 SEHNR, CDR2 FQNEAQ (reference sequence). The CDR3 reads CASRQAAGETQYF. CDR3 DNA: TGTGCCAGCAGACAAGCGGCGGGGGAGACCCAGTACTTC.

The J gene is TRBJ1-6, the V gene TRBV4-1, with TRBD1 identical over 8 bases. In germline, CDR1 is MGHRA, CDR2 YSYEKL. This CDR3 region has 16 residues. J gave up 3 bases and V 4 bases, and 5 bases lay outside the gene matches. The CDR3 bases are TGCGCCAGCAGCCGGACAGGGCAAATCTATAATTCACCCCTCCACTTT. It codes for CASSRTGQIYNSPLHF.

V gene TRBV4-1 combines with J gene TRBJ2-1, with D uncertain. Germline V CDR1 and CDR2: MGHRA, YSYEKL. CDR3 length: 14 amino acids. V shed 0 bases and J shed 8 bases, with 11 bases lying between them. As DNA, the CDR3 is TGCGCCAGCAGCCAAGACCTTAGAGGTTATGAGCAGTTCTTC. Protein product: CASSQDLRGYEQFF.

V gene TRBV28 combines with J gene TRBJ2-1; 8 positions match TRBD2. Germline CDR1 and CDR2: MDHEN and SYDVKM. The CDR3 runs to 15 residues. The V and J ends lost 1 base and 7 bases, in that order; junction bases with no gene match: 6. The CDR3 coding sequence is TGTGCCAGCAGTTTATTAAGCGGGAGCTGGAATGAGCAGTTCTTC. This sequence encodes CASSLLSGSWNEQFF. Full variable domain (remainder filled in from reference TRBV28 and TRBJ2-1): DVKVTQSSRYLVKRTGEKVFLECVQDMDHENMFWYRQDPGLGLRLIYFSYDVKMKEKGDIPEGYSVSREKKERFSLILESASTNQTSMYLCASSLLSGSWNEQFFGPGTRLTVL.

The chain links TRBV4-2 to TRBJ2-2; 10 positions match TRBD2. Germline CDR1 is LGHNA and CDR2 is YNFKEQ. The V gene end was trimmed by 3 bases and the J gene end by 7 bases; junction bases not matched to a gene: 11. This CDR3 has 17 residues. The CDR3 loop is CASSHVPLAGVGGELFF. The CDR3 DNA reads TGTGCCAGCAGCCACGTCCCGCTAGCGGGAGTGGGCGGGGAGCTGTTTTTT.

A word on this clone: The identical CDR3 is also encoded by other nucleotide sequences in the sample. This sequence joins TRBV7-3 and TRBJ2-3; 9 nucleotides match TRBD2. Germline CDR1 reads SGHTA; CDR2 reads FQGTGA. The CDR3 is 17 residues long. With V trimmed by 3 bases and J by 0 bases, 7 bases remained unmatched. The CDR3 loop is CASSLAGGPRSTDTQYF. The CDR3 DNA is TGTGCCAGCAGCTTGGCGGGAGGGCCGCGTAGCACAGATACGCAGTATTTT.

The CDR3 bases are TGTGCCAGCAGCGGAAACCCCACTGGTGAGCAGTACTTC. Translation: CASSGNPTGEQYF. The chain combines TRBV7-3 with TRBJ2-7; no reliable D call. This CDR3 has 13 residues. CDR1 is SGHTA and CDR2 is FQGTGA in the germline V gene. Deletions cut 5 bases from V and 7 bases from J, with 15 bases between. Combining the CDR3 with reference TRBV7-3 and TRBJ2-7 gives the whole variable domain GAGVSQTPSNKVTEKGKYVELRCDPISGHTALYWYRQSLGQGPEFLIYFQGTGAADDSGLPNDRFFAVRPEGSVSTLKIQRTERGDSAVYLCASSGNPTGEQYFGPGTRLTVT.

Turning to this clone: This could be a read error, since a much larger clone is one nucleotide away. In DNA, the CDR3 is TGTGCCAGCAGAGCAACTAATGAAAAACTGTTTTTT. Its translation is CASRATNEKLFF. This chain connects TRBV2 to TRBJ1-4, with unresolved D. V was shortened by 6 bases and J by 0 bases, with 2 bases between the two germline ends. The CDR3 loop spans 12 amino acids. The V gene's germline CDR1 is SNHLY and CDR2 FYNNEI.

The chain combines TRBV4-2 with TRBJ2-1, with TRBD1 matching 8 bases. V trimming: 2 bases; J trimming: 2 bases; junction bases outside the gene matches: 2. Germline V CDR1 and CDR2: LGHNA, YNFKEQ. The CDR3 totals 15 residues. CDR3 loop: CASSQRTGTYNEQFF. In DNA, the CDR3 is TGTGCCAGCAGCCAAAGGACAGGGACCTACAATGAGCAGTTCTTC.

V is TRBV6-1 and J is TRBJ1-2; D remains ambiguous. Germline CDR1 is MNHNS and CDR2 is SASEGT. Trimming took 6 bases from V and 2 from J, leaving 10 bases between them. This CDR3 region has 13 residues. The CDR3 DNA is TGTGCCAGCAGAGTAGACGGGAACTATGGCTACACCTTC. Its protein product is CASRVDGNYGYTF.

The chain carries TRBV19 and TRBJ2-7; the D is unclear. With 1 base removed from V and 5 bases from J, the gap between germline ends came to 9 bases. CDR1 LNHDA and CDR2 SQIVND come from the germline V gene (reference sequence). The CDR3 is 13 residues long. The DNA of the CDR3 is TGTGCCAGTAGTATAGTAAGAGGCGACGAGCAGTACTTC. It codes for CASSIVRGDEQYF.

The V and J genes are TRBV6-1 and TRBJ1-1; 7 bases are a match to TRBD1. V lost 4 bases to trimming and J lost 4 bases; unmatched junction nucleotides: 9. The CDR3 has 15 amino acids. CDR1 is MNHNS and CDR2 is SASEGT in the germline V gene. CDR3 coding DNA: TGTGCCAGCAGTGCCCGACAGGGTTGGGGCACTGAAGCTTTCTTT. Translation gives CASSARQGWGTEAFF.

This clone was recorded a few times. This rearrangement joins TRBV7-2 to TRBJ1-2; D is perhaps TRBD1 (5 bases). Germline CDR1 reads SGHTA; CDR2 reads FQGNSA. The V and J ends lost 2 bases and 8 bases respectively, with 12 bases between them. The CDR3 is made up of 13 amino acids. The CDR3 is CASSLRGGLGYTF. The DNA of the CDR3 is TGTGCCAGCAGCTTAAGGGGCGGGTTGGGCTACACCTTC. The variable domain in full, completed from reference TRBV7-2 and TRBJ1-2, reads GAGVSQSPSNKVTEKGKDVELRCDPISGHTALYWYRQSLGQGLEFLIYFQGNSAPDKSGLPSDRFSAERTGGSVSTLTIQRTQQEDSAVYLCASSLRGGLGYTFGSGTRLTVV.

The CDR3 loop is CASSLGGRAANTGELFF. The CDR3, as DNA: TGTGCCAGCAGCTTAGGGGGTCGGGCAGCGAACACCGGGGAGCTGTTTTTT. The V gene is TRBV7-2, the J gene TRBJ2-2; no reliable D call. Germline V gives CDR1 SGHTA, CDR2 FQGNSA. V lost 1 base, J lost 0 bases, and 12 bases lay in between. The CDR3 has 17 residues.

The V gene is TRBV4-1, the J gene TRBJ2-5; D is possibly TRBD2 (6 bases). V was pared by 2 bases and J by 0 bases, with 31 bases between. CDR3 length: 22 amino acids. Germline V gene lookup returns CDR1 MGHRA and CDR2 YSYEKL. CDR3 nucleotides: TGCGCCAGCAGCCAAAGATTGGTCGGTCTGTCTAGCGAGGCACGAGACCAAGAGACCCAGTACTTC. Translating it yields CASSQRLVGLSSEARDQETQYF.